A single T cell receptor (beta chain) is shown here with its context. Its antigen is not identified. Regarding donors, all were healthy bone marrow donors. This sample is part of a study of cytomegalovirus exposure and HLA in healthy donors. General study results and limits: An analysis done earlier found most TCR beta V segments productive about 87% or about 30% of the time. Later work found most CMV-associated TCR beta chains apparently HLA-restricted.

Primers included in the PCR were 60 Vbeta and 13 Jbeta primers. Sequencing used immunoSEQ multiplex PCR; TCRdb keeps in-frame clones, though not all of them. The sample holds over 85,000 clones, 55% to 80% seen once. The sequenced sample consisted of PBMCs. This clonotype originated in a female donor in good health and CMV-seronegative.

This CDR3 is CASSLTETGTHGYTF. The CDR3 nucleotides read TGTGCCAGCAGCTTAACGGAGACAGGGACCCATGGCTACACCTTC. This sequence joins TRBV7-6 and TRBJ1-2, with TRBD1 identical over 7 bases. V shed 2 bases, J shed 6 bases, and the junction held 9 bases outside the gene matches. Germline V gene sequence: CDR1 SGHVS, CDR2 FNYEAQ. CDR3 length: 15 amino acids.